This T cell receptor (beta chain) was identified during a study of blood T cell repertoires in COVID-19. Across the whole study: The United States, Italy and Spain supplied acute and convalescent COVID-19 samples. T cells, B-cell-depleted T cells, or PBMCs supplied cDNA or gDNA.

In the source study's methods: For nucleated cells, counts were estimated from reference gene primer amplification. The assay was immunoSEQ multiplex PCR, and TCRdb's table has in-frame clones only and misses some. V, J and clone size reflect that table, while D and trimming were determined from the DNA. The repertoire includes 50,000 to 65,000 clones, roughly 72% of them detected once, and roughly 5% sits in the top ten. This CDR3 is 15 amino acids long. V lost 0 bases and J lost 1, with 9 bases in between. Germline V lookup: CDR1 MNHEY, CDR2 SVGEGT. Seattle patient enrollment occurred during active infection, with longitudinal follow-up thereafter.

Sequencing used peripheral blood. The TCR comes from a woman aged 70 to 79 with COVID-19, enrolled during active disease. V and J are TRBV6-2 or TRBV6-3 and TRBJ2-5; no firm D call. The DNA for the CDR3 is TGTGCCAGCAGTTACTCGTTCAGGTTCCAAGAGACCCAGTACTTC. Residues: CASSYSFRFQETQYF.